This passage covers 18 T cell receptor beta chains from one sample sequenced in a study of CDR3 diversity in severe acne (dated by TCRdb to about 2019). The method behind the library was PCR. The listed sequencing device is Illumina HiSeq 2000. The public reads were reanalyzed by TCRdb: fastp trimming at Q25, MiXCR alignment, in-frame beta chains only. All rows with the same CDR3 protein become a single entry with the most common DNA and genes. The sample includes about 90,000 distinct CDR3 sequences, with approximately 49% observed a single time. About 9.9% of the sample goes to the ten largest clones. Material: blood. These receptors were obtained from a male donor with severe acne vulgaris.

At least ten counts were recorded for this clonotype. The gene calls are TRBV7-6 and TRBJ1-1, with 8 bases that match TRBD1. Germline assignment: CDR1 SGHVS and CDR2 FNYEAQ. This CDR3 has 16 amino acids. J was trimmed by 6 bases and V by 5 bases; bases with no gene match: 14. As DNA, the CDR3 is TGTGCCAGCAGCCTCACTCCGGACAGGGTGGGGTCTGAAGCTTTCTTT. It is translated as CASSLTPDRVGSEAFF.

Concerning this clonotype itself: An end of the junction differs from the germline gene, which may be a read error. The chain couples TRBV2 to TRBJ1-6; tentative D call: TRBD1 (6 bases). The CDR3 consists of 14 residues. The germline CDR1 and CDR2 sequences are SNHLY and FYNNEI. The CDR3, as DNA: TGTGTCAGCAGTGGCAGGGGTTGGAATTCACCCCTCCACTTT. Translation gives CVSSGRGWNSPLHF.

This clonotype occurred once. Just one base apart from a much larger clone, this may be a read error. The genes are TRBV2 and TRBJ2-2; TRBD1 is a possible D gene (5 bases). The V gene's germline CDR1 is SNHLY and CDR2 FYNNEI. The V and J ends lost 8 bases and 2 bases respectively, with 9 bases between them. The CDR3 totals 13 residues. DNA of the CDR3: TGTGCCAGCGGGGCGGACAACACCGGGGAGCTGTTTTTT. Its translation is CASGADNTGELFF.

This clonotype occurred many times. V and J are TRBV29-1 and TRBJ2-1, with D perhaps TRBD2 (6 bases). The V and J ends lost 7 bases and 4 bases respectively, with 20 bases between them. The CDR3 runs 15 residues. In germline, CDR1 is SQVTM, CDR2 ANQGSEA. The CDR3 reads CSALALMMGYNEQFF. For the CDR3, the DNA is TGCAGCGCACTAGCTCTAATGATGGGATACAATGAGCAGTTCTTC.

In regard to this clonotype: A much larger clone sits a single nucleotide away, making a read error possible. The J gene is TRBJ2-1, the V gene TRBV20-1; no definite D call. This CDR3 region has 15 residues. The V gene lost 5 bases and the J gene lost 0 bases, with 14 bases spanning the gap. Germline V gene data show CDR1 as DFQATT and CDR2 as SNEGSKA (reference sequence). The CDR3 nucleotides are TGCAGTGCTCCCCCTCGGGCCGGCTCCTACAATGAGCAGTTCTTC. It translates to CSAPPRAGSYNEQFF.

This clonotype was counted many times. The chain is built from TRBV29-1 and TRBJ2-7; 9 positions match TRBD1. Losses at the gene ends were 6 bases for V and 1 base for J; bases not matched to a gene: 7. The germline gives CDR1 SQVTM, CDR2 ANQGSEA. The CDR3 has 14 amino acids. The CDR3 protein is CSVVRDRDSYEQYF. The CDR3 DNA reads TGCAGCGTGGTCCGGGACAGGGATTCCTACGAGCAGTACTTC.

This CDR3 is CSASPPGGGQPQYF. DNA for the CDR3: TGCAGTGCTAGTCCGCCAGGGGGCGGTCAGCCCCAGTACTTC. This rearrangement joins TRBV20-1 to TRBJ2-5; 8 bases are shared with TRBD1. V gave up 3 bases and J gave up 9 bases; unmatched junction bases: 12. The CDR3 has 14 residues. From germline, CDR1 is DFQATT and CDR2 SNEGSKA (reference sequence).

This clonotype appeared many times. This chain joins TRBV6-1 and TRBJ2-7; D remains ambiguous. The V gene's germline CDR1 is MNHNS and CDR2 SASEGT. CDR3 size: 15 residues. V was trimmed by 2 bases and J by 6 bases, leaving 17 bases between them. CDR3: CASSEQFPANFEQYF. The CDR3 DNA reads TGTGCCAGCAGTGAACAGTTCCCCGCAAACTTCGAGCAGTACTTC.

This clonotype was observed a handful of times. This sequence joins TRBV10-3 and TRBJ2-5; TRBD2 matches at 12 bases. The junction had 8 bases not matched to a gene; V was cut back by 2 bases and J by 4 bases. This CDR3 comprises 17 residues. The germline V gene encodes CDR1 ENHRY and CDR2 SYGVKD. The CDR3 region is CAISEATSGRNGETQYF. The CDR3 DNA sequence: TGTGCCATCAGTGAGGCGACTAGCGGGAGAAACGGAGAGACCCAGTACTTC.

The chain combines TRBV3-1 with TRBJ1-2; no firm D call. V lost 4 bases, J lost 2 bases, and 8 bases lay in between. CDR3 length: 13 amino acids. From germline, CDR1 is LGHDT and CDR2 YNNKEL (reference sequence). This CDR3 reads CASSPRRNYGYTF. CDR3 nucleotide sequence: TGTGCCAGCAGCCCCAGGCGAAACTATGGCTACACCTTC.

This clonotype was observed a single time. V is TRBV2 and J is TRBJ2-7; D remains ambiguous. The CDR3 totals 13 residues. Germline V lookup: CDR1 SNHLY, CDR2 FYNNEI. V was cut by 5 bases and J by 4 bases, with 12 bases left in between. CDR3 loop: CASSYSKGYEQYF. The CDR3 coding sequence is TGTGCCAGCAGTTACTCGAAAGGGTACGAGCAGTACTTC.

This rearrangement joins TRBV7-9 to TRBJ2-7; possibly TRBD1 for D (6 bases). CDR3 size: 14 residues. The V end was cut by 5 bases, the J end by 4 bases, with 15 bases between. Germline CDR1 and CDR2: SEHNR and FQNEAQ (reference sequence). The CDR3 bases are TGTGCCAGCAGCCGAAGTGGCAGGGGTTACGAGCAGTACTTC. It yields the protein CASSRSGRGYEQYF.

About this clonotype: A much bigger clone sits one base away, suggesting this may be a read error. The chain has TRBV7-3 and TRBJ2-7, with TRBD1 as a possible D gene (6 bases). Germline-derived CDR1 and CDR2 are SGHTA and FQGTGA. V shed 5 bases and J shed 0 bases, with 8 bases lying between them. The CDR3 is 13 amino acids. CDR3 protein: CASSRDTSYEQYF. The DNA for the CDR3 is TGTGCCAGCAGCCGGGACACCTCCTACGAGCAGTACTTC.

This clonotype was counted between two and nine times. The J gene is TRBJ1-4, the V gene TRBV12-3 or TRBV12-4, with D unclear. CDR3 size: 13 residues. The V end lost 7 bases, the J end lost 5 bases, and 11 bases lay between the germline ends. In DNA, the CDR3 is TGTGCCAGCACATACAAGAGAAATGAAAAACTGTTTTTT. Encoded protein: CASTYKRNEKLFF.

Regarding this clonotype: Since a much larger clone is just one base distant, this may be a read error. The chain is built from TRBV13 and TRBJ2-3, with D hard to call. The CDR3 is 13 residues long. Looked up from germline, CDR1 is PRHDT and CDR2 is FYEKMQ (reference sequence). CDR3 coding DNA: TGTGCCAGCAGCTTCCAGCATTCAGATACGCGGTATTTT. Amino acid sequence: CASSFQHSDTRYF.

The rearrangement uses TRBV4-2 and TRBJ2-3; TRBD2 matches at 9 bases. The junction had 8 bases not matched to a gene; V was cut back by 4 bases and J by 3 bases. CDR3 size: 16 residues. Germline CDR1 and CDR2: LGHNA and YNFKEQ. DNA of the CDR3: TGTGCCAGCAGCCTTATTAGCGGGGGACATACAGATACGCAGTATTTT. Amino acid sequence: CASSLISGGHTDTQYF.

As to this clonotype: Given a much more abundant clone one base away, this may be a read error. The chain is built from TRBV20-1 and TRBJ2-1, with 13 positions matching TRBD2. The J segment lost 6 bases and the V segment lost 5 bases, leaving 10 bases of the junction unmatched. CDR3 length: 16 amino acids. Germline values: CDR1 DFQATT, CDR2 SNEGSKA (reference sequence). The CDR3 sequence: CSAHRPGLAGFNEQFF. CDR3 nucleotide sequence: TGCAGTGCTCACAGACCGGGACTAGCGGGATTCAATGAGCAGTTCTTC.

The rearrangement joins TRBV4-3 to TRBJ2-5, with D possibly matching TRBD1 (6 bases). The CDR3 is made up of 14 amino acids. Germline CDR1 reads LGHNA; CDR2 reads YSLEER. Trimming stripped 2 bases from V and 7 bases from J, with 14 bases between. The CDR3 loop is CASSQRGSPGTQYF. In nucleotides, the CDR3 is TGCGCCAGCAGCCAAAGGGGGAGCCCCGGGACCCAGTACTTC.